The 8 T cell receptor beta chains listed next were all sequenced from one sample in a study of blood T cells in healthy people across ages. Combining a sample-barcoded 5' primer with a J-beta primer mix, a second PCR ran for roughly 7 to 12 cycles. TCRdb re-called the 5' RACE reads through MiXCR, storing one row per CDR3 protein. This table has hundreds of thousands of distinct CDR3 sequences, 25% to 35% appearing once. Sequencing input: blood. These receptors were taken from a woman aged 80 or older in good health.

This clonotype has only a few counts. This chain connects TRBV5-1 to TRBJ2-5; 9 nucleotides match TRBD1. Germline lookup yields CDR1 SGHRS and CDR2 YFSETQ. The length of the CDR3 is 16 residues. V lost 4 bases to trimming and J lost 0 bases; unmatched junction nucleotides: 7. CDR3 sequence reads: CASSPLDRGNQETQYF. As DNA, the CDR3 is TGCGCCAGCAGCCCTTTGGACAGGGGTAACCAAGAGACCCAGTACTTC.

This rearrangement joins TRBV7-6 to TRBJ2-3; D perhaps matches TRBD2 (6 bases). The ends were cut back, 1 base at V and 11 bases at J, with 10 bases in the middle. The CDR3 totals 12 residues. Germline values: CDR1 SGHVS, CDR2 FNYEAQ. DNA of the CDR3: TGTGCCAGCAGCTTAGTCGGGGGAATGCAGTATTTT. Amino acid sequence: CASSLVGGMQYF.

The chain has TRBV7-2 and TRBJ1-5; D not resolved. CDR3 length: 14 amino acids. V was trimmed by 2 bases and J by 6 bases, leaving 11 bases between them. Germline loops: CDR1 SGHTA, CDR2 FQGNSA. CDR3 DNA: TGTGCCAGCAGCTTAACTTCGGTGGGTCAGCCCCAGCATTTT. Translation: CASSLTSVGQPQHF.

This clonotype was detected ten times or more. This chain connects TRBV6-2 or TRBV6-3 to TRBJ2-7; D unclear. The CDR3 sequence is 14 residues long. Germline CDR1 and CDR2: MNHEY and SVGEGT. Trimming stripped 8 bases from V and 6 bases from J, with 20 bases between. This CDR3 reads CASHRPVESSEQYF. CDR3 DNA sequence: TGTGCCAGCCACCGACCTGTAGAATCTTCCGAGCAGTACTTC.

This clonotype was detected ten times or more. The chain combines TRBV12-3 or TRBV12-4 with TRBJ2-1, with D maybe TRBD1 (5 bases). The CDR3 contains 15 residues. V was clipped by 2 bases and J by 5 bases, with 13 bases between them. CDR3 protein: CASSLRQGGHNEQFF. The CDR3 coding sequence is TGTGCCAGCAGTTTAAGGCAGGGCGGCCACAATGAGCAGTTCTTC.

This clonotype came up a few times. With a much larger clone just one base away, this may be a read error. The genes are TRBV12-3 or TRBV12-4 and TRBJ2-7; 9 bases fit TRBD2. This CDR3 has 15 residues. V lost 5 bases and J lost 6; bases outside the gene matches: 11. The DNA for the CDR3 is TGTGCCAGCAGTCTTAGCGGGGGTGCCCCCTGCGAGCAGTACTTC. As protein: CASSLSGGAPCEQYF.

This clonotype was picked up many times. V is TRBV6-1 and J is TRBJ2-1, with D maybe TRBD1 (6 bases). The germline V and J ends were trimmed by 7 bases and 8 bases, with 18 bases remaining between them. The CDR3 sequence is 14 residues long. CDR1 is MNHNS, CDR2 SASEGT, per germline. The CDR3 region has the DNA TGTGCCAGCAAAGTGAGCAGGGGAGTCTATGAGCAGTTCTTC. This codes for CASKVSRGVYEQFF.

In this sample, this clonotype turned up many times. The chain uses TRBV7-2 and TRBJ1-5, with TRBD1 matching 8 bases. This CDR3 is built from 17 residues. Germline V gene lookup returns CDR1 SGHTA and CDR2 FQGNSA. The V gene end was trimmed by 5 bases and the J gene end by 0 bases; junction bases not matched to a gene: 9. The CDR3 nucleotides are TGTGCCAGCAGCATGTCAGGGGGCGGTTATAGCAATCAGCCCCAGCATTTT. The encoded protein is CASSMSGGGYSNQPQHF.